This TCR beta chain was recorded in a study of shared clonotypes between healthy human individuals. This clone came up once. This table comes from immunoSEQ multiplex PCR, and its TCRdb copy is limited to in-frame clones, with some not included. This repertoire shows about 1.1 million clones, 70% to 80% found once; its top ten account for 0.85% to 1%. Germline loops: CDR1 SGDLS, CDR2 YYNGEE. The length of the CDR3 is 14 residues. Trimming cost V 5 bases and J 3 bases, with 11 bases left between them. The sequence came from a man in his late teens or twenties in good health. Some clones in this sample may be carry-over from other donors' samples. Sequencing was carried out using memory CD4+ T cells from PBMCs. The subset denotes: CD45RA-negative fraction. V and J are TRBV9 and TRBJ2-2; D is perhaps TRBD1 or TRBD2 (6 bases each). CDR3 in DNA: TGTGCCAGCAGTCGGGGGCCCTACACCGGGGAGCTGTTTTTT. Amino acid sequence: CASSRGPYTGELFF.